This paragraph reports one T cell receptor beta chain. These data belong to a study of blood T cell repertoires in COVID-19. Study-wide context: Nucleic acid was either cDNA or gDNA, and it came from T cells, B-cell-depleted T cells, or PBMCs.

Trimming removed 3 bases from V and 9 bases from J, with 9 bases in between. The CDR3 has 12 residues. Participant age was roughly 18 to 95 years, and participants resided in 25 or so US areas. Recovered status in Cohort 3 required two negative PCRs, clearance, or symptom resolution. Only in-frame clones appear in the TCRdb table, and some are missing; sequencing was by immunoSEQ multiplex PCR. The sample shows a few hundred thousand clones, roughly nine tenths of them seen only once. This sequence originates from a man younger than 35 who had recovered from COVID-19. J is TRBJ1-5 and V is TRBV12-3 or TRBV12-4; the D is unclear. The specimen sequenced was PBMCs or T cells enriched from blood (not recorded which). CDR3 nucleotides: TGTGCCAGCAGTTTCCCCCCCGGGCCCCAGCATTTT. It translates to CASSFPPGPQHF.